This TCR beta chain was documented in a study of shared clonotypes between healthy human individuals. Only in-frame clones appear in the TCRdb table, and some are missing; sequencing was by immunoSEQ multiplex PCR. The sample consists of 600,000 to 750,000 clones, less than 80% of them appearing once. Only one count was recorded for this clone. Deletions cut 0 bases from V and 5 bases from J, with 11 bases between. Per the germline V gene, CDR1 is SGHRS and CDR2 is YFSETQ. CDR3 length equals 14 residues. V is TRBV5-1 and J is TRBJ1-1; maybe TRBD1 (5 bases). This sequence was found in a woman aged 25 to 45 in good health. Sample: memory CD4+ T cells sorted from blood. Regarding subset: CD45RA-negative fraction. The CDR3 bases are TGCGCCAGCAGCTTGGGCAGGGATTTTACTGAAGCTTTCTTT. Its translation: CASSLGRDFTEAFF. The whole variable domain, filled in from reference TRBV5-1 and TRBJ1-1, reads KAGVTQTPRYLIKTRGQQVTLSCSPISGHRSVSWYQQTPGQGLQFLFEYFSETQRNKGNFPGRFSGRQFSNSRSEMNVSTLELGDSALYLCASSLGRDFTEAFFGQGTRLTVV.